The rows below give T cell receptor beta chains drawn from one sample of a study of T cell responses to AZD1222 COVID-19 vaccine. Clones were read by immunoSEQ multiplex PCR, and TCRdb kept only the in-frame ones, dropping some. The data hold about 140,000 clones, with 90% observed a single time. The sample here was peripheral blood, taken 28 days after the second AZD1222 dose. The source is an adult who received the AZD1222 COVID-19 vaccine. Both conserved end residues are part of each CDR3. Each record gives: D gene, V gene, clone size, J gene, CDR3 DNA, CDR3 protein. D genes are given only for firm matches. Not all rows give a size; the values are once, few, many and, for expanded clones, a class.

>NA|TRBV6-1|NA|TRBJ1-6
TGTGCCAGCAGTGTGATTCTGGCAGGGGAGGGATCACCCCTCCACTTT
CASSVILAGEGSPLHF
>TRBD2|TRBV7-9|NA|TRBJ2-3
TGTGCCAGCAGCTTAGAAGCGGGAGTCACAGATACGCAGTATTTT
CASSLEAGVTDTQYF
>NA|TRBV7-9|NA|TRBJ1-6
TGTGCCAGCAGCTTAGTTGGCGATTCACCCCTCCACTTT
CASSLVGDSPLHF
>TRBD1|TRBV28|NA|TRBJ1-3
TGTGCCAGCAGTCCTCCGGACAGGGGACTTTCTGGAAACACCATATATTTT
CASSPPDRGLSGNTIYF
>NA|TRBV24-1|once|TRBJ2-1
TGTGCCACCAGTGATTCGAAGACAGCACGCTCCTACAATGAGCAGTTCTTC
CATSDSKTARSYNEQFF
>NA|TRBV30|NA|TRBJ1-2
TGTGCCTGGACCCCTCCCCTCGGGCGGCAGTCGAACTATGGCTACACCTTC
CAWTPPLGRQSNYGYTF
>NA|TRBV5-1|NA|TRBJ2-7
TGCGCCAGCAGCCACTCCTACGAGCAGTACTTC
CASSHSYEQYF
>NA|TRBV28|NA|TRBJ2-7
TGTGCCAGCAGTTTGGTCGGGGGGCCCAGTGAGCAGTACTTC
CASSLVGGPSEQYF
>TRBD1|TRBV6-5|NA|TRBJ1-1
TGTGCCAGCAGTTACTCGACGGGACAGGGGAAAGCTTTCTTT
CASSYSTGQGKAFF
>NA|TRBV10-3|NA|TRBJ1-6
TGTGCCATCAGTGAGGGGACCCGTTTAAATTCACCCCTCCACTTT
CAISEGTRLNSPLHF
>TRBD2|TRBV6-2/TRBV6-3|NA|TRBJ2-5
TGTGCCAGCAGCCGTACGACTAGCGGGAGGGCCGAGACCCAGTACTTC
CASSRTTSGRAETQYF
>TRBD1|TRBV7-3|few|TRBJ2-1
TGTGCCAGCAGCTTCGGCAGGGGGCGGCACAATGAGCAGTTCTTC
CASSFGRGRHNEQFF
>NA|TRBV6-4|NA|TRBJ2-3
TGTGCCAGCAGCCCGGGATTCCCCCCTGCGACGCAGTATTTT
CASSPGFPPATQYF
>NA|TRBV6-5|NA|TRBJ2-7
TGTGCCAGCAGTTACTCGTCGGTGGGAGAGAACTACGAGCAGTACTTC
CASSYSSVGENYEQYF
>TRBD2|TRBV11-1|NA|TRBJ2-7
TGTGCCAGCAGCTTAGCGTCTGGTTCATTCGGGGGAGGGGTTTACGAGCAGTACTTC
CASSLASGSFGGGVYEQYF
>NA|TRBV5-1|NA|TRBJ2-3
TGCGCCAGCAGCTTGGCCACAGATACGCAGTATTTT
CASSLATDTQYF
>NA|TRBV30|NA|TRBJ1-2
TGTGCCTGGAGTTCAGGGGCTGGTGGCTACACCTTC
CAWSSGAGGYTF
>NA|TRBV6-2/TRBV6-3|NA|TRBJ1-5
TGTGCCAGCAGTATACAGGGTAATCAGCCCCAGCATTTT
CASSIQGNQPQHF
>NA|TRBV30|NA|TRBJ1-6
TGTGCCTGGAGTAGAGGAACTCGGAATTCACCCCTCCACTTT
CAWSRGTRNSPLHF
>NA|TRBV2|NA|TRBJ2-1
TGTGCCAGCTCACGTGAGGCTAGTCACAATGAGCAGTTCTTC
CASSREASHNEQFF